This T cell receptor beta chain came from a study of T cell repertoires in cytomegalovirus infection. The overall study: HLA-B-restricted CMV epitopes that are well studied were used alongside recently identified HLA-C-restricted ones. Evidence of both CMV infection and a matching HLA type came from public TCR beta signatures. Findings and limits, study-wide: There were HLA-C-restricted CMV-specific TCR beta clonotypes dominating the ex vivo response. The cumulative frequency of public TCR beta families identified carriers of CMV plus the relevant HLA.

MiXCR was run by TCRdb on the reads, yielding one entry per CDR3 protein. This sample has 450,000 to 600,000 distinct CDR3 sequences, with about 33% found just once. This clonotype was seen only a few times. As yet, its antigen is unknown. This TCR came from a human donor in good health (CMV status not recorded). Some clones in this sample may be carry-over from other donors' samples. Here the sequenced sample was cultured PBMCs, taken from culture after CMV antigen stimulation.

CDR3 region: CASSLGGTGLNNEQFF. The CDR3 DNA reads as TGTGCCAGCAGCTTGGGGGGGACAGGACTAAACAATGAGCAGTTCTTC. The gene calls are TRBV11-3 and TRBJ2-1, with a weak D call TRBD1 (8 bases). In germline, CDR1 is SGHNT, CDR2 YENEEA. The CDR3 loop spans 16 amino acids. Deletions cut 3 bases from V and 5 bases from J, with 17 bases between. Variable domain in full (rest from reference TRBV11-3 and TRBJ2-1): EAGVVQSPRYKIIEKKQPVAFWCNPISGHNTLYWYLQNLGQGPELLIRYENEEAVDDSQLPKDRFSAERLKGVDSTLKIQPAELGDSAVYLCASSLGGTGLNNEQFFGPGTRLTVL.